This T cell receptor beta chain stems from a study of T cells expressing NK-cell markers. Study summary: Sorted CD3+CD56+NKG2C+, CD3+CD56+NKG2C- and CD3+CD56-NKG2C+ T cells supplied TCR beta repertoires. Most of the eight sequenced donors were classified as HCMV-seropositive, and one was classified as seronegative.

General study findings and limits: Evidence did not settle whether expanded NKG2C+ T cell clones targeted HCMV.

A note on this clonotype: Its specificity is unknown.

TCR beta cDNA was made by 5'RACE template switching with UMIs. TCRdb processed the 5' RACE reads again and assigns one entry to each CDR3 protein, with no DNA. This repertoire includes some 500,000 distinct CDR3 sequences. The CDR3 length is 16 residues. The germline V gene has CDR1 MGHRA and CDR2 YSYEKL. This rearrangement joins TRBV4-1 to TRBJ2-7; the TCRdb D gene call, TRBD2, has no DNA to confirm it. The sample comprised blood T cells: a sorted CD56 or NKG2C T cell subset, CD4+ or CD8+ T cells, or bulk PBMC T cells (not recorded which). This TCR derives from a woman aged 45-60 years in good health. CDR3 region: CASSQEGGSRDSEQYF.